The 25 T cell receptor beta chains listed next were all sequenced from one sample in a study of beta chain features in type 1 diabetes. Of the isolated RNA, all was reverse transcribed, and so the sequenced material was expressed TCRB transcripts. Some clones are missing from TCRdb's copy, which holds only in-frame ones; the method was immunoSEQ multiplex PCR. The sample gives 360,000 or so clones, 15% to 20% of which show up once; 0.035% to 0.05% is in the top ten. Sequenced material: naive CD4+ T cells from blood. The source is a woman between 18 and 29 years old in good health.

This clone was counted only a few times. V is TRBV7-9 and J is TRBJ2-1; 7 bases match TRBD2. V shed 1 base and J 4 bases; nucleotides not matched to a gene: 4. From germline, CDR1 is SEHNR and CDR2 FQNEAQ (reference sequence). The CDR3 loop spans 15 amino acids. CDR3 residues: CASSLELAIYNEQFF. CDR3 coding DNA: TGTGCCAGCAGCTTAGAACTAGCGATTTACAATGAGCAGTTCTTC.

The CDR3 bases are TGTGCCAGTAGCCGCTTTGGGACAGGGGGCGCGGGCTATGGCTACACCTTC. Residues: CASSRFGTGGAGYGYTF. The V gene is TRBV19, the J gene TRBJ1-2, with 12 bases matching TRBD1. CDR3 size: 17 residues. Per the germline V gene, CDR1 is LNHDA and CDR2 is SQIVND (reference sequence). Trimming took 6 bases from V and 4 from J; bases not matched to a gene: 12. Based on the CDR3 plus reference TRBV19 and TRBJ1-2, the full variable domain is DGGITQSPKYLFRKEGQNVTLSCEQNLNHDAMYWYRQDPGQGLRLIYYSQIVNDFQKGDIAEGYSVSREKKESFPLTVTSAQKNPTAFYLCASSRFGTGGAGYGYTFGSGTRLTVV.

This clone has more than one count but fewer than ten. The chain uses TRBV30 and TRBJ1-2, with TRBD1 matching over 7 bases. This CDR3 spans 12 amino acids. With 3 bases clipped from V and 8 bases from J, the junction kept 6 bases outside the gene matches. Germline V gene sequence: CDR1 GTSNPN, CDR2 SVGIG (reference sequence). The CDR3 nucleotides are TGTGCCTGGAGAGAGACAGGGCAAGGCTACACCTTC. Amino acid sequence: CAWRETGQGYTF.

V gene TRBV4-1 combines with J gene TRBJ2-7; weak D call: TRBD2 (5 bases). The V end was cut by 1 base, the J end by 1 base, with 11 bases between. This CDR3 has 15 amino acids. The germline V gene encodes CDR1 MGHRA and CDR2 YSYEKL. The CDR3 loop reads CASSQGSGLSYEQYF. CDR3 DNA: TGCGCCAGCAGCCAAGGTTCAGGACTGTCCTACGAGCAGTACTTC.

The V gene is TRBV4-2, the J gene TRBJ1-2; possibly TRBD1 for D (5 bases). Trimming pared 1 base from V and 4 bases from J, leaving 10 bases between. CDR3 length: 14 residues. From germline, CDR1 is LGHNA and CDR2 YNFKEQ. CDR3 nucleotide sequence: TGTGCCAGCAGCCAAGGACAGCAACTCTATGGCTACACCTTC. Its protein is CASSQGQQLYGYTF.

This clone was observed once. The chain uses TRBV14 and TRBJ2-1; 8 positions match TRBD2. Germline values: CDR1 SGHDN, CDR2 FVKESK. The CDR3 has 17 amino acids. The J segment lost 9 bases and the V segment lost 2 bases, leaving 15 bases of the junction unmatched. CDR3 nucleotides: TGTGCCAGCAGCCAATTCAAATGGCGGGAGGACGACGTTGAGCAGTTCTTC. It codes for CASSQFKWREDDVEQFF.

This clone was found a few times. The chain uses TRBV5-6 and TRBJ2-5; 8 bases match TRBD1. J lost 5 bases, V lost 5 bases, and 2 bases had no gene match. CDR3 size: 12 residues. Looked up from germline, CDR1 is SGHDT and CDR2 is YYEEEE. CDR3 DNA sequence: TGTGCCAGCAGACAGGGGGAGGAGACCCAGTACTTC. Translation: CASRQGEETQYF.

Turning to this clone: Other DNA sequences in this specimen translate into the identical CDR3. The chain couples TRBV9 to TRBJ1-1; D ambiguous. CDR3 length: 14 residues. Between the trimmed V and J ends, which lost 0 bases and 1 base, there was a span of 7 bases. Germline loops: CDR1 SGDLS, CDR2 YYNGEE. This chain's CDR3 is CASSVATANTEAFF. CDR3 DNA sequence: TGTGCCAGCAGCGTAGCTACCGCGAACACTGAAGCTTTCTTT. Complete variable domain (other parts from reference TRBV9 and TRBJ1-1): DSGVTQTPKHLITATGQRVTLRCSPRSGDLSVYWYQQSLDQGLQFLIQYYNGEERAKGNILERFSAQQFPDLHSELNLSSLELGDSALYFCASSVATANTEAFFGQGTRLTVV.

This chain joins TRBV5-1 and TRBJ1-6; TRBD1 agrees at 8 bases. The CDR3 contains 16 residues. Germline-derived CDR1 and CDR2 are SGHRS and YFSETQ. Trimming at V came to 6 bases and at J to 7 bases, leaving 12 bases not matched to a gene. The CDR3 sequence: CASKRWAGGANSPLHF. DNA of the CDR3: TGCGCCAGCAAACGCTGGGCAGGGGGCGCAAATTCACCCCTCCACTTT.

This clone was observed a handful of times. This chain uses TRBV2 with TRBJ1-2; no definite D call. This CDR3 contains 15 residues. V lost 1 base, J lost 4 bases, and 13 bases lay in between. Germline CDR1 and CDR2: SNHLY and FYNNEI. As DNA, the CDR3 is TGTGCCAGCAGTGAAGTCGGCGGATACACCTATGGCTACACCTTC. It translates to CASSEVGGYTYGYTF.

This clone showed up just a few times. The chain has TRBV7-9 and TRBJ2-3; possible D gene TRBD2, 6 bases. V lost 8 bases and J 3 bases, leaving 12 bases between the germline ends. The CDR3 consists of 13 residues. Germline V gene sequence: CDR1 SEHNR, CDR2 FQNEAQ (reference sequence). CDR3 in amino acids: CASVLLATDTQYF. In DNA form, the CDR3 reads TGTGCCAGCGTACTTCTAGCGACAGATACGCAGTATTTT.

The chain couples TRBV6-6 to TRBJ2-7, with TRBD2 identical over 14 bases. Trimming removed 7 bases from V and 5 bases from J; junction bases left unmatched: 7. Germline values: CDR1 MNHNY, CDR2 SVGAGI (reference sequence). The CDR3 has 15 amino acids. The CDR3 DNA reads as TGTGCCAGCACCCAGGGGACTAGCGGGAGCCACGAGCAGTACTTC. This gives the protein CASTQGTSGSHEQYF.

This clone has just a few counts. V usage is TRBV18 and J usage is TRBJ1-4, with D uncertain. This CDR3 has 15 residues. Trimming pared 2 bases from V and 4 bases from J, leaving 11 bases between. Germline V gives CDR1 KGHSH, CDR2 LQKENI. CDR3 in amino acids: CASSPSPGGNEKLFF. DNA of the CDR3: TGTGCCAGCTCACCATCACCGGGAGGTAATGAAAAACTGTTTTTT.

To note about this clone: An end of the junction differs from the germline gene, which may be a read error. The CDR3 loop reads CARKSDRSF. The DNA for the CDR3 is TGTGCCAGGAAGAGCGACAGGAGCTTC. The chain has TRBV7-2 and TRBJ2-7; weak D call: TRBD1 (6 bases). Germline CDR1 SGHTA, CDR2 FQGNSA. CDR3 length: 9 amino acids.

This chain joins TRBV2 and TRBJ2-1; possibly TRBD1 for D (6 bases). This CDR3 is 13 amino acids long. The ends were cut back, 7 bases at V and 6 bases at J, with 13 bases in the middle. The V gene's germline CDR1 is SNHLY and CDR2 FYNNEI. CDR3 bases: TGTGCCAGCACCCACAGGGCCCTCAATGAGCAGTTCTTC. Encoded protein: CASTHRALNEQFF.

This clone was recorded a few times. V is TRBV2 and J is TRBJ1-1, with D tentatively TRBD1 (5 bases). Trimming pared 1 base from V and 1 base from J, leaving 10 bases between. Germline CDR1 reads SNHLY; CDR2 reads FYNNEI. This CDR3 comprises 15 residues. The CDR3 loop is CASSEVIGANTEAFF. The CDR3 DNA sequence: TGTGCCAGCAGTGAAGTCATAGGGGCGAACACTGAAGCTTTCTTT.

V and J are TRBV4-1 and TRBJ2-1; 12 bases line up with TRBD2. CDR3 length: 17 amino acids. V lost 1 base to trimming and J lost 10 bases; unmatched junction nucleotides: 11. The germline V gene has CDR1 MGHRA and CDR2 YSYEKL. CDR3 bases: TGCGCCAGCAGCCAAGTGCCCGCTAGCGGGAGGGCCCAAGAGCAGTTCTTC. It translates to CASSQVPASGRAQEQFF.

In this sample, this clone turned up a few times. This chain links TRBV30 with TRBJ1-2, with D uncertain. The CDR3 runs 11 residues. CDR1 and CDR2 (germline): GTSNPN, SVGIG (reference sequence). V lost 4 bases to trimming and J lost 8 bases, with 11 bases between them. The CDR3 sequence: CAWTLTGGYTF. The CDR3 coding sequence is TGTGCCTGGACCCTCACGGGAGGCTACACCTTC.

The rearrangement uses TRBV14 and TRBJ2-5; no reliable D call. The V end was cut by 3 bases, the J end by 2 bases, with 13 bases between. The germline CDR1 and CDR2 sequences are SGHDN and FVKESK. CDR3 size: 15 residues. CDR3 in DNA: TGTGCCAGCAGCCAGCTCAGTCACCCTCAAGAGACCCAGTACTTC. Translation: CASSQLSHPQETQYF.

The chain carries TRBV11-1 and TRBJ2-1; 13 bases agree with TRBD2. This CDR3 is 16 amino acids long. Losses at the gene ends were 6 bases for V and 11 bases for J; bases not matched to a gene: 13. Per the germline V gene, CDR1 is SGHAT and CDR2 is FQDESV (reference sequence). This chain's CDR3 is CASSFLTGLAGTKQFF. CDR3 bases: TGTGCCAGCAGTTTTCTAACGGGACTAGCGGGAACTAAGCAGTTCTTC.

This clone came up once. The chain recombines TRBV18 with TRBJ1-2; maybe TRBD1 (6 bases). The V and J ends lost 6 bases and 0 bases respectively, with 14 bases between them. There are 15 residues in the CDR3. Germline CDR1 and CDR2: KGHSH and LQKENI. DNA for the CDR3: TGTGCCAGCTCGCCTAACAGGGAGACTAACTATGGCTACACCTTC. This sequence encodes CASSPNRETNYGYTF. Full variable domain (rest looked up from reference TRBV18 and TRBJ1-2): NAGVMQNPRHLVRRRGQEARLRCSPMKGHSHVYWYRQLPEEGLKFMVYLQKENIIDESGMPKERFSAEFPKEGPSILRIQQVVRGDSAAYFCASSPNRETNYGYTFGSGTRLTVV.

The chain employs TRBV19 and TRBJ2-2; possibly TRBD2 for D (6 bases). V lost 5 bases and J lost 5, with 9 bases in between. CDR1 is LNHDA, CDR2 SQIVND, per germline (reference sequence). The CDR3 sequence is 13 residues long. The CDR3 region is CASSASGTGELFF. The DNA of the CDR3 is TGTGCCAGTAGTGCGAGCGGGACCGGGGAGCTGTTTTTT.

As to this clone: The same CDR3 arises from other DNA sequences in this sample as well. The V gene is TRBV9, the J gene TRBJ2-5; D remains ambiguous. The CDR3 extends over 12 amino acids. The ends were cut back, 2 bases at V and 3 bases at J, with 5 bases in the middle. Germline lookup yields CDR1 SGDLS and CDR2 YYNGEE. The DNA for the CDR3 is TGTGCCAGCAGCGTGGCGGAAGAGACCCAGTACTTC. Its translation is CASSVAEETQYF.

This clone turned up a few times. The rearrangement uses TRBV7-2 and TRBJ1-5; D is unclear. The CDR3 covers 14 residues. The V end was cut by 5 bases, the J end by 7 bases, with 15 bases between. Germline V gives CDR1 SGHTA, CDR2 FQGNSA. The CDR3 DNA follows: TGTGCCAGCAGCGTCCGTGAGGGCGGGCAGCCCCAGCATTTT. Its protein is CASSVREGGQPQHF.

DNA for the CDR3: TGTGCCAGCTCACCGACCCGGACTAGCGGGGCAGATACGCAGTATTTT. This encodes CASSPTRTSGADTQYF. The chain joins TRBV18 to TRBJ2-3; 12 nucleotides line up with TRBD2. The CDR3 is 16 amino acids. The J segment lost 4 bases and the V segment lost 3 bases, leaving 5 bases of the junction unmatched. Per germline, CDR1 KGHSH and CDR2 LQKENI.